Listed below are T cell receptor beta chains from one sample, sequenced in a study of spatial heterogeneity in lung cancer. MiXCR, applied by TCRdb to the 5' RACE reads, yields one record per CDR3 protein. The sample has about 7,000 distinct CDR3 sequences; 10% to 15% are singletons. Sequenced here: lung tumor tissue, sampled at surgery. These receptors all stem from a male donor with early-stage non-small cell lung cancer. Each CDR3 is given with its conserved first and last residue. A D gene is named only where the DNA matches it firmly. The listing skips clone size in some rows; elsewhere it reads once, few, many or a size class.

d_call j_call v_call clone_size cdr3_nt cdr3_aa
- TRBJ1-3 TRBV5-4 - TGTGCCAGCAGCTTGGGGGGACCGTACTCTGGAAACACCATATATTTT CASSLGGPYSGNTIYF
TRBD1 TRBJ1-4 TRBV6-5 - TGTGCCAGCAGTAAGGGACAGTCAACTAATGAAAAACTGTTTTTT CASSKGQSTNEKLFF
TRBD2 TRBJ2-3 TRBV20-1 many TGCAGTGCTCTTAGCGGGAGTGGAGATACGCAGTATTTT CSALSGSGDTQYF
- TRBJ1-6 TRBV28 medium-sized TGTGCCAGCAGTCGAGCCTCGGTTATAAGCCTCTCCTATAATTCACCCCTCCACTTT CASSRASVISLSYNSPLHF
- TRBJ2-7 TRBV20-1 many TGCAGTGCTATCCGACGGGAGTCAGCCTACGAGCAGTACTTC CSAIRRESAYEQYF
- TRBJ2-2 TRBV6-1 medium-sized TGTGCCAGCAGGGGGTGGGGGCGCGAGGGCACCGGGGAGCTGTTTTTT CASRGWGREGTGELFF
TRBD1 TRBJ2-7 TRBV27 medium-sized TGTGCCAGCAGTTTAAATCCGACAGGGGGCTACGAGCAGTACTTC CASSLNPTGGYEQYF
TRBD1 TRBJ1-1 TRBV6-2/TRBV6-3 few TGTGCCAGCAGCCCACAGGGGGCGGCGAACACTGAAGCTTTCTTT CASSPQGAANTEAFF
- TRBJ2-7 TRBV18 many TGTGCCAGCTCACCGAACACGGACTACGAGCAGTACTTC CASSPNTDYEQYF
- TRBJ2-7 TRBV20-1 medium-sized TGCAGTGCTATAGGGCTAGACTCCTACGAGCAGTACTTC CSAIGLDSYEQYF
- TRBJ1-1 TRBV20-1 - TGCAGTGCTAGAGGACCCAATACGGGAGTAGTGCCTTTCGGGGCTTTCTTT CSARGPNTGVVPFGAFF
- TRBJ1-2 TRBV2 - TGTGCCAGCAGTGAAGGGGGACGGAGTTATGGCTACACCTTC CASSEGGRSYGYTF
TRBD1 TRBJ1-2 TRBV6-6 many TGTGCCAGCAGTCCTTCGGACAGGCCTTATAACTATGGCTACACCTTC CASSPSDRPYNYGYTF
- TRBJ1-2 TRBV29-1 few TGCAGCGTTGAGAGCAGCCTCTATGGCTACACCTTC CSVESSLYGYTF
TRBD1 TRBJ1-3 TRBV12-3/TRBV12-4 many TGTGCCAGCAGGTACAGGGGTTTCTCTGGAAACACCATATATTTT CASRYRGFSGNTIYF
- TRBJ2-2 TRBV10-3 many TGTGCCATCAGTGATCTTACAAAGAACACCGGGGAGCTGTTTTTT CAISDLTKNTGELFF
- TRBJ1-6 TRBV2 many TGTGCCAGCAGTGGCTTGGCGGATTCACCCCTCCACTTT CASSGLADSPLHF
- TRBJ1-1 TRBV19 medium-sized TGTGCCAGTAGTAAGCGAAACACTGAAGCTTTCTTT CASSKRNTEAFF
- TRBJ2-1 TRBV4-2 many TGTGCCAGCAGCCAGGGTAGATTCTCCTACAATGAGCAGTTCTTC CASSQGRFSYNEQFF
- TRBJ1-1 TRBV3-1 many TGTGCCAGCAGCATGGGAGCAAGCACAGGGTCTGAAGCTTTCTTT CASSMGASTGSEAFF
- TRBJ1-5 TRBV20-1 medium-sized TGCAGTGCTAGTTCCAGGGGATTTAGCAATCAGCCCCAGCATTTT CSASSRGFSNQPQHF
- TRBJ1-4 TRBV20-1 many TGCAGTGCTACAATAGACTCCTCAACTAATGAAAAACTGTTTTTT CSATIDSSTNEKLFF
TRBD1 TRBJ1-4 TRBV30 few TGTGCCTGGAGTGGAGGTACAGGGGCGGGGGAAAAACTGTTTTTT CAWSGGTGAGEKLFF
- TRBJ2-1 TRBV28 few TGTGCCAGCAGTTTTGGGGGAAGGAATGAGCAGTTCTTC CASSFGGRNEQFF
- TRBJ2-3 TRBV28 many TGTGCCAGCAGTTTATCGGGGGATACGCAGTATTTT CASSLSGDTQYF
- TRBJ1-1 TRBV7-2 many TGTGCCAGCAGCCCCGTTTGGAGAAACACTGAAGCTTTCTTT CASSPVWRNTEAFF
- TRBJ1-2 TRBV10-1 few TGCGCCAGCCGGAGGGCTGCTAACTATGGCTACACCTTC CASRRAANYGYTF
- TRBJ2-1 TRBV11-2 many TGTGCCAGCAGCCCCCTTAATGAGCAGTTCTTC CASSPLNEQFF
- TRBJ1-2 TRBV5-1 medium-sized TGCGCCAGCAGCTTGGAAGGTGGCTTACAAGGCTACACCTTC CASSLEGGLQGYTF
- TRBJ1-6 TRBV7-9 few TGTGCCAGCAGCTTCCATAATTCACCCCTCCACTTT CASSFHNSPLHF
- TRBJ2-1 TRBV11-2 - TGTGCCAGCAGCTTAGTGGAGAACGAACAGTTCTTC CASSLVENEQFF
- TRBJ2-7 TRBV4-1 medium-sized TGCGCCAGCAGCCCCGACGAATACGAGCAGTACTTC CASSPDEYEQYF
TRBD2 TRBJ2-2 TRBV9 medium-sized TGTGCCAGCACCCAGACGCGGGGGACCGGGGAGCTGTTTTTT CASTQTRGTGELFF
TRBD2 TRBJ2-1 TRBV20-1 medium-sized TGCAGTGCCTCTTCTAGCGGGGGGGCCTACAATGAGCAGTTCTTC CSASSSGGAYNEQFF
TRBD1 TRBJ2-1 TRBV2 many TGTGCCAGCAGTGGGGACAGGGGGTACAATGAGCAGTTCTTC CASSGDRGYNEQFF
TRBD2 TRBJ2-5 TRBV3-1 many TGTGCCAGCAGCCTAAGCGGGGGGCCGAGAGAGACCCAGTACTTC CASSLSGGPRETQYF
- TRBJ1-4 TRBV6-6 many TGTGCCAGCACCCGGGAGGGAGGTTATGAAAAACTGTTTTTT CASTREGGYEKLFF
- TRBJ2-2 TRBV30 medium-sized TGTGCCTGGAGTGTACCAAACACCGGGGAGCTGTTTTTT CAWSVPNTGELFF
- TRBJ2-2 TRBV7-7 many TGTGCTAGCAGCTCCCCAGGGGCCGGGGAGCTGTTTTTT CASSSPGAGELFF
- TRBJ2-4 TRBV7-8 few TGTGCCAGCAGCTTAAGTACCAAAAACATTCAGTACTTC CASSLSTKNIQYF
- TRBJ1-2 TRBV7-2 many TGTGCCAGCAGTCTTGGACACGGAGCTAACTATGGCTACACCTTC CASSLGHGANYGYTF
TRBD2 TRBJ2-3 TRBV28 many TGTGCCAGCAGTCGCGACTGGACTAGCGGCTTGGCGCAGTATTTT CASSRDWTSGLAQYF
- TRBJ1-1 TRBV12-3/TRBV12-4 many TGTGCCAGCCGACTGGGGGGGGGCAGAGCTTTCTTT CASRLGGGRAFF
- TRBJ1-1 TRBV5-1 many TGCGCCAGCAGCTTGGTCGGACCGGACACTGAAGCTTTCTTT CASSLVGPDTEAFF
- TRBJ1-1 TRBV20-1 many TGCAGTGCTAGCCTACAGCGGGAAGCTTTCTTT CSASLQREAFF
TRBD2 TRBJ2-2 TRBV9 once TGTGCCAGCAGCGTAGTACCCTCCCCGACTAGCGGGAGAAGGACCGGGGAGCTGTTTTTT CASSVVPSPTSGRRTGELFF
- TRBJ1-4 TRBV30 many TGTGCCTGGAGTCCCCTCGGAGAAAAACTGTTTTTT CAWSPLGEKLFF
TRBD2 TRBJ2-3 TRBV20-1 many TGCAGTGCTTACAAGCGGGAGGGGGAAGATACGCAGTATTTT CSAYKREGEDTQYF
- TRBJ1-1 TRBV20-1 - TGCAGTGCTAGAGATGCGAGGTCTGGGAACACTGAAGCTTTCTTT CSARDARSGNTEAFF
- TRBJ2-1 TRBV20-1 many TGCAGTGCTAGAGATCCGGACCACAGTAATGAGCAGTTCTTC CSARDPDHSNEQFF
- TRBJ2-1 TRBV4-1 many TGCGCCAGCAGCCAAGATCGGGGATTCTCCTACAATGAGCAGTTCTTC CASSQDRGFSYNEQFF
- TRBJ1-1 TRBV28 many TGTGCCAGCACCAACGGTCTTAAAGCTTTCTTT CASTNGLKAFF
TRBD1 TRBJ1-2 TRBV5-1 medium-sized TGCGCCAGCAGCTGGGGACAGAACAACTATGGCTACACCTTC CASSWGQNNYGYTF
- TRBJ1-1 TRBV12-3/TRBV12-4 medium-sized TGTGCCAGCAGGCGGACGGCTTACACTGAAGCTTTCTTT CASRRTAYTEAFF